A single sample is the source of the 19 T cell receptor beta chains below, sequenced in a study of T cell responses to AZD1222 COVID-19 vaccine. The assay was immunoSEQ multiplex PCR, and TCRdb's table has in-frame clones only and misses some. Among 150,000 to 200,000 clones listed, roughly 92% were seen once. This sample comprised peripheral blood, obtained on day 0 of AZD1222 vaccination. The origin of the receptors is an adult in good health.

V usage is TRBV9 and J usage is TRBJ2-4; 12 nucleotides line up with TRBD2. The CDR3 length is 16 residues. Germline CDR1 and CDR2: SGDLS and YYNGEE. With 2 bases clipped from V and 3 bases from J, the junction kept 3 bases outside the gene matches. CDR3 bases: TGTGCCAGCAGCGTCCTAGCGGGGGGGAACAAAAACATTCAGTACTTC. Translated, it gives CASSVLAGGNKNIQYF.

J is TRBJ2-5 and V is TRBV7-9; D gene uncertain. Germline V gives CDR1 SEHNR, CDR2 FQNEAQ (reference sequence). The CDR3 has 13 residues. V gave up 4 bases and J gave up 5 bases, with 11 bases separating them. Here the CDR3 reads CASSSPGGETQYF. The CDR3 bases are TGTGCCAGCAGCTCCCCAGGCGGTGAGACCCAGTACTTC.

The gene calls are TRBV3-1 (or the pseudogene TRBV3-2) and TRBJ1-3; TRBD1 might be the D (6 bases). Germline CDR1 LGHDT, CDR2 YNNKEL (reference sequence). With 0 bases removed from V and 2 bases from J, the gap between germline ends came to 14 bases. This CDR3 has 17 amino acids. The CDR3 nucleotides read TGTGCCAGCAGCCAAGATATGTGGGGGGCGACTGGAAACACCATATATTTT. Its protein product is CASSQDMWGATGNTIYF.

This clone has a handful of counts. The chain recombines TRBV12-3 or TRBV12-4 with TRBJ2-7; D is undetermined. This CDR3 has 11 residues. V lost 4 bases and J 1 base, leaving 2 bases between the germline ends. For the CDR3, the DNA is TGTGCCAGCAGTTCGTCCTACGAGCAGTACTTC. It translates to CASSSSYEQYF.

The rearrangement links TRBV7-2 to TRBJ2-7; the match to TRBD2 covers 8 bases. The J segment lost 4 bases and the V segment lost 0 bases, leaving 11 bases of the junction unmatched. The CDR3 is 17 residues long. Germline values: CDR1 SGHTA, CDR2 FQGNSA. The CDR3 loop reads CASSLAGTGTRLYEQYF. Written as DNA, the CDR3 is TGTGCCAGCAGCTTAGCCGGGACCGGGACTAGGTTGTACGAGCAGTACTTC.

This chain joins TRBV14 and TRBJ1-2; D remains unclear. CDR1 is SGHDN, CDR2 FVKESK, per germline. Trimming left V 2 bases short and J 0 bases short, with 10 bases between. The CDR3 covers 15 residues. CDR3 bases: TGTGCCAGCAGCCAAATTGGGCTTGCTAACTATGGCTACACCTTC. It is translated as CASSQIGLANYGYTF.

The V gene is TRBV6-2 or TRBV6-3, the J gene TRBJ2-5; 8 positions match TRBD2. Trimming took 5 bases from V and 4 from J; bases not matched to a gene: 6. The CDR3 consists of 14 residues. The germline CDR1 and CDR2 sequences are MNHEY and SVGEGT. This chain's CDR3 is CASSDPGLGETQYF. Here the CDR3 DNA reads TGTGCCAGCAGTGACCCGGGACTAGGAGAGACCCAGTACTTC.

In nucleotides, the CDR3 is TGTGCCAGCAGCCAAGGGACCACGGTTGGGGATACGCAGTATTTT. Its translation: CASSQGTTVGDTQYF. The rearrangement uses TRBV5-4 and TRBJ2-3, with D perhaps TRBD1 or TRBD2 (5 bases each). The CDR3 runs to 15 residues. The V and J ends lost 4 bases and 6 bases respectively, with 18 bases between them. Germline V gene lookup returns CDR1 SGHNT and CDR2 YYREEE (reference sequence).

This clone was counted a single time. The CDR3 sequence is CSVGDKGNTEAFF. CDR3 bases: TGCAGCGTTGGGGACAAGGGGAACACTGAAGCTTTCTTT. The rearrangement uses TRBV29-1 and TRBJ1-1; a weak D match, TRBD1 (6 bases). Germline V CDR1 and CDR2: SQVTM, ANQGSEA. The ends were cut back, 4 bases at V and 1 base at J, with 10 bases in the middle. This CDR3 has 13 residues.

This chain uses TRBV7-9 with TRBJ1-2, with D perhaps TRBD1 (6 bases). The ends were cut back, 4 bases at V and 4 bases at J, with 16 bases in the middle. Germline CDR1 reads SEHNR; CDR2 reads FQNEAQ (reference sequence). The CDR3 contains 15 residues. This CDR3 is CASSSYDRHLYGYTF. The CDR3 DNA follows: TGTGCCAGCAGCTCTTACGACAGGCACCTCTATGGCTACACCTTC.

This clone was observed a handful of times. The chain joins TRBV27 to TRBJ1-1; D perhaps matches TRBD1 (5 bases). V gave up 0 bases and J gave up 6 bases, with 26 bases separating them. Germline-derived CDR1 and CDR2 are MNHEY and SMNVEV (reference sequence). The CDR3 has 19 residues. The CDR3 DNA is TGTGCCAGCAGTTTATCTATCGGGTTCACGGGGGGGTCGAGCCCTGAAGCTTTCTTT. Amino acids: CASSLSIGFTGGSSPEAFF.

Here the CDR3 reads CASRAGRAQETQYF. The DNA of the CDR3 is TGTGCCAGCAGGGCGGGGCGGGCGCAAGAGACCCAGTACTTC. V usage is TRBV2 and J usage is TRBJ2-5, with TRBD2 as a possible D gene (6 bases). Germline V gene data show CDR1 as SNHLY and CDR2 as FYNNEI. This CDR3 spans 14 amino acids. Trimming cost V 6 bases and J 2 bases, with 13 bases left between them.

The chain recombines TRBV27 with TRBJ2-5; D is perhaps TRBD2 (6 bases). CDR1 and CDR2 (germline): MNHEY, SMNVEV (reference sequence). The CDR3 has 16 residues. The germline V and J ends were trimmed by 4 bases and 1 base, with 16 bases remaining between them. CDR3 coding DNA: TGTGCCAGCAGTTCAACTCACCGGGACTTCCAAGAGACCCAGTACTTC. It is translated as CASSSTHRDFQETQYF.

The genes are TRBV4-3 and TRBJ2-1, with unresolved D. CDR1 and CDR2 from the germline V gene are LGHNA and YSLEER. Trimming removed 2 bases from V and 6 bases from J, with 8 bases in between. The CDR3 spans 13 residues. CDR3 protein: CASSQRPSNEQFF. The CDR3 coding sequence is TGCGCCAGCAGCCAACGACCCAGCAATGAGCAGTTCTTC.

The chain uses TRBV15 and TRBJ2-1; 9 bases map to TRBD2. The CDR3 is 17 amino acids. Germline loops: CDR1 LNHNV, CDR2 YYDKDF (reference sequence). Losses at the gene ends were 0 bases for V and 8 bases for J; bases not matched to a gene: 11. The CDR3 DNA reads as TGTGCCACCAGCAGAGATCGGAGGCGGGAGGGCCTCTATGAGCAGTTCTTC. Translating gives CATSRDRRREGLYEQFF.

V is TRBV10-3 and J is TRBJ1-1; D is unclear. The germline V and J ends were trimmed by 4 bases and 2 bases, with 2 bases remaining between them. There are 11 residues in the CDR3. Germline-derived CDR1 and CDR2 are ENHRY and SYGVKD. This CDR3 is CAISANTEAFF. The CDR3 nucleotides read TGTGCCATCAGTGCCAACACTGAAGCTTTCTTT.

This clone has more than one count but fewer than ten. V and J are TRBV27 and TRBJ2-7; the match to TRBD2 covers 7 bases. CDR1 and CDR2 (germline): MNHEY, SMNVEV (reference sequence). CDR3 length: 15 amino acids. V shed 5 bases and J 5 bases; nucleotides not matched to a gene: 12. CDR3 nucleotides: TGTGCCAGCAGTCCCGGGGGGACCCAGGTGGACGAGCAGTACTTC. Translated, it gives CASSPGGTQVDEQYF.

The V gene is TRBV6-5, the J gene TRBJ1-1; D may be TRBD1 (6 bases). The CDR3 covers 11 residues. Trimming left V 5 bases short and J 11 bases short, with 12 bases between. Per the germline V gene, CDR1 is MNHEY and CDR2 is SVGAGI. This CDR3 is CASSTDSLAFF. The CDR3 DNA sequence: TGTGCCAGCAGTACGGACAGTTTGGCTTTCTTT.

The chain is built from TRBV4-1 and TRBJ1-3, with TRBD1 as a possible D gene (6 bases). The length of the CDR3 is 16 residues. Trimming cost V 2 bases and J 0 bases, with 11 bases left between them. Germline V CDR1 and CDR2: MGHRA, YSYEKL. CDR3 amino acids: CASSQYRALSGNTIYF. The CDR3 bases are TGCGCCAGCAGCCAATACAGGGCCCTCTCTGGAAACACCATATATTTT.